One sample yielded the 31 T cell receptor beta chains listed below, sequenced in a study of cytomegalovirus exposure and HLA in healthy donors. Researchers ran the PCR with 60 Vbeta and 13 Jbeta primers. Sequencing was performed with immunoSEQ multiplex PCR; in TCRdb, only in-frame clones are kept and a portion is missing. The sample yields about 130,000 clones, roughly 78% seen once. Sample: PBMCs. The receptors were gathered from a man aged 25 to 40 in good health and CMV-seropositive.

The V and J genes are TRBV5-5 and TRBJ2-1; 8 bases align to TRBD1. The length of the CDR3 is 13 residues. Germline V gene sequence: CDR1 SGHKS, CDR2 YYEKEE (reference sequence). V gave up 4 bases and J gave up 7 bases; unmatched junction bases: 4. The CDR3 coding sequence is TGTGCCAGCAGCCATACAGGGGGTAATGAGCAGTTCTTC. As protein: CASSHTGGNEQFF.

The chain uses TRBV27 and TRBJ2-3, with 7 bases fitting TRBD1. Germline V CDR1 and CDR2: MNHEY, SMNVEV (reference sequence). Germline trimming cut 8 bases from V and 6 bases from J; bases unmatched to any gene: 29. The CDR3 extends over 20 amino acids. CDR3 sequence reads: CASGTMPGQFLAAYPDTQYF. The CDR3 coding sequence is TGTGCCAGCGGGACAATGCCGGGACAGTTCCTAGCCGCTTATCCTGATACGCAGTATTTT.

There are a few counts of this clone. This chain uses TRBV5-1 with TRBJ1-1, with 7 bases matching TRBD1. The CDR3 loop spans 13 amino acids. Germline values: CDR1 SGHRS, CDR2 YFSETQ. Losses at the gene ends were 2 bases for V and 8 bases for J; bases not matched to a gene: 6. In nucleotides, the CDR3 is TGCGCCAGCAGCTTTAGACAGGGAATAGAAGCTTTCTTT. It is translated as CASSFRQGIEAFF. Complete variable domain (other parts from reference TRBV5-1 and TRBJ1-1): KAGVTQTPRYLIKTRGQQVTLSCSPISGHRSVSWYQQTPGQGLQFLFEYFSETQRNKGNFPGRFSGRQFSNSRSEMNVSTLELGDSALYLCASSFRQGIEAFFGQGTRLTVV.

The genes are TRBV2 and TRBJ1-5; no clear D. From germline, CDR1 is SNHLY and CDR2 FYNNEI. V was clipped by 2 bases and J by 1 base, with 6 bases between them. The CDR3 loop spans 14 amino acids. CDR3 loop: CASSEFRSNQPQHF. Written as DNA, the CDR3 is TGTGCCAGCAGTGAATTCAGGAGCAATCAGCCCCAGCATTTT.

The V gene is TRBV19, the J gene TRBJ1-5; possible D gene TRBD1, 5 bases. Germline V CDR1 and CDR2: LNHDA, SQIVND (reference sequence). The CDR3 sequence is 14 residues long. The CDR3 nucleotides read TGTGCATCCCGTAACCCGGACACAGATCAGCCCCAGCATTTT. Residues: CASRNPDTDQPQHF.

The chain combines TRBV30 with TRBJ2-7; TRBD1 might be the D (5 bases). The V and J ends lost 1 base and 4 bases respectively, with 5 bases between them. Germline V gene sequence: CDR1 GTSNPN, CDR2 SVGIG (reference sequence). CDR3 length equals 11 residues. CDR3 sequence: CAWSEGYEQYF. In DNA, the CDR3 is TGTGCCTGGAGTGAGGGGTACGAGCAGTACTTC.

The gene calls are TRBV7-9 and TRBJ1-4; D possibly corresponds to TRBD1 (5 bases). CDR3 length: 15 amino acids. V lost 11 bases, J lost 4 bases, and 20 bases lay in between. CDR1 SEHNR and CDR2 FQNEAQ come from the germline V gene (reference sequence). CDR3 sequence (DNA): TGTGCCTCCAAGCTTAGGGGCAGGAATAATGAAAAACTGTTTTTT. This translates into CASKLRGRNNEKLFF.

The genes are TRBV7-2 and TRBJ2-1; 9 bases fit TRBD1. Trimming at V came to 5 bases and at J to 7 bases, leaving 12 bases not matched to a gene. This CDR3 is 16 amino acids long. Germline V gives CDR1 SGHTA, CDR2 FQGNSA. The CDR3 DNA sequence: TGTGCCAGCAGCCTGGGGCCTGGGACAGGGTTTAATGAGCAGTTCTTC. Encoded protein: CASSLGPGTGFNEQFF.

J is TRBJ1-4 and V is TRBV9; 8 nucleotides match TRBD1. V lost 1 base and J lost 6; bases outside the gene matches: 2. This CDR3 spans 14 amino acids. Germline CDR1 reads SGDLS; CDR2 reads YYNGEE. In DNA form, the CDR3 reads TGTGCCAGCAGCGTACAGGGGGCTCATGAAAAACTGTTTTTT. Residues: CASSVQGAHEKLFF.

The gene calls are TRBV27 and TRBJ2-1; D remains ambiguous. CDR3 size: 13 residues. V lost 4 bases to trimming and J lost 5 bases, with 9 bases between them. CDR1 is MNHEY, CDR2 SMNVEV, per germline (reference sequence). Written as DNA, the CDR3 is TGTGCCAGCAGTTCGAGCAGGAACAATGAGCAGTTCTTC. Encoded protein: CASSSSRNNEQFF.

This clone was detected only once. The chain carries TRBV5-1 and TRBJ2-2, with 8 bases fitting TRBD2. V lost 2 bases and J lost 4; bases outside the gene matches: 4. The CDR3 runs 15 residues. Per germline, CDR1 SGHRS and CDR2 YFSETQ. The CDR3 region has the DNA TGCGCCAGCAGCTTCAGCGGGGGACTCACCGGGGAGCTGTTTTTT. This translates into CASSFSGGLTGELFF. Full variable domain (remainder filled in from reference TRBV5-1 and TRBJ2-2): KAGVTQTPRYLIKTRGQQVTLSCSPISGHRSVSWYQQTPGQGLQFLFEYFSETQRNKGNFPGRFSGRQFSNSRSEMNVSTLELGDSALYLCASSFSGGLTGELFFGEGSRLTVL.

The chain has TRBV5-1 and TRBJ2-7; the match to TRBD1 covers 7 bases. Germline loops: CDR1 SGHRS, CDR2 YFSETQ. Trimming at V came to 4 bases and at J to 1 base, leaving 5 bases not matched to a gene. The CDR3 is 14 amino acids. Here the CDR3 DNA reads TGCGCCAGCAGCCCATGGGACAGTTCCTACGAGCAGTACTTC. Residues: CASSPWDSSYEQYF.

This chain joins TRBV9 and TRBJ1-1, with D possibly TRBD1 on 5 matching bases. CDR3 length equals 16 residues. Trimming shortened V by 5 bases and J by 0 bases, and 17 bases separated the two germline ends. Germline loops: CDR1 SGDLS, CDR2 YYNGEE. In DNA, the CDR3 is TGTGCCAGCAGTCCAACCAGACAGCTAATGAACACTGAAGCTTTCTTT. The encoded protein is CASSPTRQLMNTEAFF.

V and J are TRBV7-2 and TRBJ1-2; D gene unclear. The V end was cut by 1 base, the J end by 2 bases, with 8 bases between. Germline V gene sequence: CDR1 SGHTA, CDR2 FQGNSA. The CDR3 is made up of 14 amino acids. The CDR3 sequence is CASSLGGQNYGYTF. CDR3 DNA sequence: TGTGCCAGCAGCTTAGGCGGCCAGAACTATGGCTACACCTTC.

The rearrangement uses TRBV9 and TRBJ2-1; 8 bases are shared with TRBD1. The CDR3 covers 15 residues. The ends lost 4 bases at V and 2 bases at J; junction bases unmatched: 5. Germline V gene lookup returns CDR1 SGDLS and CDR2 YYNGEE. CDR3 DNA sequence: TGTGCCAGCAGCAAGGGACAGGCCACCTACAATGAGCAGTTCTTC. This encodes CASSKGQATYNEQFF.

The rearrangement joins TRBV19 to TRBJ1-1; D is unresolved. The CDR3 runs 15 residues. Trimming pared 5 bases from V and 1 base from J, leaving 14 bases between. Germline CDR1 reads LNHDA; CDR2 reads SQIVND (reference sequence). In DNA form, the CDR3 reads TGTGCCAGTAGTCATCCTCGGGGTTCGAACACTGAAGCTTTCTTT. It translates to CASSHPRGSNTEAFF.

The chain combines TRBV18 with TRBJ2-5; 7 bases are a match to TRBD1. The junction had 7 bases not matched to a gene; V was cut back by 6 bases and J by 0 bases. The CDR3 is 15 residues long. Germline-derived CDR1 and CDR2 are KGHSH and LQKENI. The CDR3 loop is CASSMAGGYQETQYF. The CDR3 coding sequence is TGTGCCAGCTCTATGGCAGGGGGATACCAAGAGACCCAGTACTTC.

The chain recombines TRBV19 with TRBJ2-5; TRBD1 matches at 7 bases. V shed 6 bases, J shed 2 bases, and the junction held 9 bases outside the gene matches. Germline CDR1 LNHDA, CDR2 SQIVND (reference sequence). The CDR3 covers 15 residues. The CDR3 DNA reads TGTGCCAGTAGCGCTACCGGGACAGCACAAGAGACCCAGTACTTC. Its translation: CASSATGTAQETQYF.

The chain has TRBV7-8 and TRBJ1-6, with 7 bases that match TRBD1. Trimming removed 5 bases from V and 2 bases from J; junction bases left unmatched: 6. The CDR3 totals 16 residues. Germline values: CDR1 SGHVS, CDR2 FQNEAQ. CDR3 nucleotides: TGTGCCAGCAGCATCTCACAGGGGCCCTATAATTCACCCCTCCACTTT. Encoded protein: CASSISQGPYNSPLHF. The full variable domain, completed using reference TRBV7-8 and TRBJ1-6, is GAGVSQSPRYKVAKRGQDVALRCDPISGHVSLFWYQQALGQGPEFLTYFQNEAQLDKSGLPSDRFFAERPEGSVSTLKIQRTQQEDSAVYLCASSISQGPYNSPLHFGNGTRLTVT.

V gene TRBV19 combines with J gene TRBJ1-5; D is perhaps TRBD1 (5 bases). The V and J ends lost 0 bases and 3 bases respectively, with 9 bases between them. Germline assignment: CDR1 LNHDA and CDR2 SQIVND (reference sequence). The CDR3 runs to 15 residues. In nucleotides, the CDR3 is TGTGCCAGTAGTATAGATGGGGGGGTCAATCAGCCCCAGCATTTT. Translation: CASSIDGGVNQPQHF.

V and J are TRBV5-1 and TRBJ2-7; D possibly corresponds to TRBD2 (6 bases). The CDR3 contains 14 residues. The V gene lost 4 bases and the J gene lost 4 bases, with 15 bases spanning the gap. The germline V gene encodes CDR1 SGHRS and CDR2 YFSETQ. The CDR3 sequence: CASSRGGANYEQYF. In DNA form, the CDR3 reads TGCGCCAGCAGCCGGGGCGGGGCGAATTACGAGCAGTACTTC.

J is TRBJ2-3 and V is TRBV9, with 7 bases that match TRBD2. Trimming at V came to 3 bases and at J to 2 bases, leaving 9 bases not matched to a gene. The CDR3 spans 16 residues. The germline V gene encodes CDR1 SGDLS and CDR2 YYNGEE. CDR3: CASSADRLAPTDTQYF. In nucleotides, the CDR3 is TGTGCCAGCAGCGCCGACCGACTAGCTCCCACAGATACGCAGTATTTT.

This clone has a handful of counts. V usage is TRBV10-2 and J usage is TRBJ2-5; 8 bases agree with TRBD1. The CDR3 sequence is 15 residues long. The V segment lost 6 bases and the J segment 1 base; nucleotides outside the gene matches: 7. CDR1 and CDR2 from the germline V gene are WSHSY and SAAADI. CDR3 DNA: TGCGCCAGCAGAGACCGGGACAGGAGCCAAGAGACCCAGTACTTC. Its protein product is CASRDRDRSQETQYF.

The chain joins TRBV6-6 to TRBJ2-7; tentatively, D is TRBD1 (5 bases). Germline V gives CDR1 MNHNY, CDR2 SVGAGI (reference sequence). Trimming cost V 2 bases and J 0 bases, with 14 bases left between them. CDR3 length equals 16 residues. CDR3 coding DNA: TGTGCCAGCAGTTACCCAGACGACAGAAACTCCTACGAGCAGTACTTC. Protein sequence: CASSYPDDRNSYEQYF.

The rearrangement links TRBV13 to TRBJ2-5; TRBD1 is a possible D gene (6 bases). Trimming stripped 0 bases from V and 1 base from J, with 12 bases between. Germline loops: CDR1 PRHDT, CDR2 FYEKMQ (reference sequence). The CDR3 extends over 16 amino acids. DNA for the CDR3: TGTGCCAGCAGCTTAGGCCACAGGGTAACCCAAGAGACCCAGTACTTC. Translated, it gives CASSLGHRVTQETQYF. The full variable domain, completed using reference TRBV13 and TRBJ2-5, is AAGVIQSPRHLIKEKRETATLKCYPIPRHDTVYWYQQGPGQDPQFLISFYEKMQSDKGSIPDRFSAQQFSDYHSELNMSSLELGDSALYFCASSLGHRVTQETQYFGPGTRLLVL.

CDR3 nucleotides: TGCGCCAGCAGCTTGGACGCTCCCGGGACAGGGCGAGAGACCCAGTACTTC. Translation gives CASSLDAPGTGRETQYF. The chain has TRBV5-1 and TRBJ2-5; 9 nucleotides match TRBD1. Looked up from germline, CDR1 is SGHRS and CDR2 is YFSETQ. V trimming: 0 bases; J trimming: 4 bases; junction bases outside the gene matches: 10. The CDR3 contains 17 residues.

CDR3 bases: TGTGCCAGCAGCGATGACAGGGGGGCCTCTGGAAACACCATATATTTT. Protein sequence: CASSDDRGASGNTIYF. The rearrangement links TRBV9 to TRBJ1-3; TRBD1 aligns across 9 bases. This CDR3 is built from 16 residues. V shed 3 bases, J shed 0 bases, and the junction held 4 bases outside the gene matches. Per the germline V gene, CDR1 is SGDLS and CDR2 is YYNGEE.

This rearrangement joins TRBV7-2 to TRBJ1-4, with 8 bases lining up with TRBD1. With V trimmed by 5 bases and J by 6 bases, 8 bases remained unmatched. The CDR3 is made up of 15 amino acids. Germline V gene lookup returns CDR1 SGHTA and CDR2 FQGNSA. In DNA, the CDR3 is TGTGCCAGCAGCCTTAGGACAGGGTGGGATGAAAAACTGTTTTTT. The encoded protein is CASSLRTGWDEKLFF.

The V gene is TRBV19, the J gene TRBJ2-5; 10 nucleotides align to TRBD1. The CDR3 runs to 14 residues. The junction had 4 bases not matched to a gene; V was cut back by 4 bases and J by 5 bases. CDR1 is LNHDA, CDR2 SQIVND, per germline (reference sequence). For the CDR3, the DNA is TGTGCCAGTAGTAGACAGGGGGCTCTCGAGACCCAGTACTTC. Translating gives CASSRQGALETQYF.

The CDR3 spells CASSSHRVAYNEQFF. Written as DNA, the CDR3 is TGTGCCAGCAGCTCCCACAGGGTAGCCTACAATGAGCAGTTCTTC. The chain employs TRBV7-9 and TRBJ2-1; perhaps TRBD1 as D (6 bases). The CDR3 has 15 residues. The germline V gene has CDR1 SEHNR and CDR2 FQNEAQ (reference sequence). Between the trimmed V and J ends, which lost 4 bases and 2 bases, there was a span of 12 bases.

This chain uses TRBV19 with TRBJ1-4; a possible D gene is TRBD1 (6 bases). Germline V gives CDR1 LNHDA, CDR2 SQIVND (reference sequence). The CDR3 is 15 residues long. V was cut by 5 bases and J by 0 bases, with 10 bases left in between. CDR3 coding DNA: TGTGCCAGTAGTGCCTCAGGGGCAACTAATGAAAAACTGTTTTTT. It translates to CASSASGATNEKLFF.